A selection of T cell receptor beta chains follows, all from one sample in a study of regulatory T cells in long-lasting Graves disease. MiXCR, applied by TCRdb to the multiplex PCR reads, yields one record per CDR3 protein. Altogether roughly 410,000 distinct CDR3 sequences are present, over 12% being singletons, with the ten largest covering over 7%. These data were likewise used in another study, on T cells in Graves' hyperthyroidism and ophthalmopathy.

The source was peripheral blood mononuclear cells (PBMCs), collected at new diagnosis, from a patient treated with antithyroid drugs. The receptors come from a woman in her thirties or forties with Graves disease. The CDR3 runs from the conserved cysteine through the conserved F or W. Each record gives: V gene, J gene, clone size, D gene, CDR3 protein, CDR3 DNA. D genes are given only for firm matches. The size field is filled for only some rows; it gives once, few, many or a size class.

TRBV7-8	TRBJ1-5	many	NA	CASSHMNSNQPQHF	TGTGCCAGCAGCCACATGAATAGCAATCAGCCCCAGCATTTT
TRBV3-1	TRBJ1-2	many	TRBD1	CASSLGQTYGYTF	TGTGCCAGCAGCCTGGGACAGACCTATGGCTACACCTTC
TRBV7-2	TRBJ1-1	NA	NA	CASNRTRERGTEAFF	TGTGCCAGCAACAGGACCAGGGAGAGAGGGACTGAAGCTTTCTTT
TRBV20-1	TRBJ2-7	many	TRBD2	CSAPGTSGSHEQYF	TGCAGTGCTCCCGGGACTAGCGGTTCCCACGAGCAGTACTTC
TRBV15	TRBJ1-5	NA	NA	CATSRASNQPQHF	TGTGCCACCAGCAGAGCTAGCAATCAGCCCCAGCATTTT
TRBV5-1	TRBJ2-1	many	NA	CASSVVSGPNEQFF	TGCGCCAGCAGTGTAGTGAGCGGCCCCAATGAGCAGTTCTTC
TRBV12-3/TRBV12-4	TRBJ2-2	many	TRBD2	CASSLGTSGGNTGELFF	TGTGCCAGCAGTCTCGGGACTAGCGGGGGGAACACCGGGGAGCTGTTTTTT
TRBV19	TRBJ2-2	many	TRBD1	CASLPPGQVNTGELFF	TGTGCCAGCCTCCCGCCGGGACAGGTGAACACCGGGGAGCTGTTTTTT
TRBV28	TRBJ1-2	many	TRBD1	CASTKGTGESYGYTF	TGTGCCAGCACCAAAGGGACAGGGGAAAGCTATGGCTACACCTTC
TRBV2	TRBJ2-1	many	TRBD2	CASSAGPAGTSNEQFF	TGTGCCAGCAGTGCAGGCCCCGCCGGGACTAGCAATGAGCAGTTCTTC
TRBV7-9	TRBJ2-1	few	NA	CASSPPTGSSYNEQFF	TGTGCCAGCAGCCCACCGACGGGTAGCTCCTACAATGAGCAGTTCTTC
TRBV30	TRBJ1-5	NA	NA	CAWSVTADQPQHF	TGTGCCTGGAGTGTAACGGCCGATCAGCCCCAGCATTTT
TRBV12-3/TRBV12-4	TRBJ2-5	many	TRBD2	CASSRSGTRTQETQYF	TGTGCCAGCAGTCGATCCGGGACTAGAACACAAGAGACCCAGTACTTC
TRBV12-3/TRBV12-4	TRBJ2-3	NA	NA	CASSSPPPRWRDPTDTQYF	TGTGCCAGCAGTTCCCCACCCCCCCGTTGGAGGGACCCCACAGATACGCAGTATTTT
TRBV4-3	TRBJ2-7	few	TRBD2	CASSHGTSGSPPGEQYF	TGCGCCAGCAGCCACGGGACTAGCGGGAGCCCTCCTGGCGAGCAGTACTTC
TRBV9	TRBJ1-3	many	TRBD1	CASSVDGGQDSGNTIYF	TGTGCCAGCAGCGTAGATGGGGGACAGGACTCTGGAAACACCATATATTTT
TRBV7-9	TRBJ2-5	many	NA	CASRKRGQETQYF	TGTGCCAGCAGAAAACGGGGCCAAGAGACCCAGTACTTC
TRBV2	TRBJ2-7	once	TRBD2	CASSDTSDSYEQYF	TGTGCCAGCAGTGATACTAGCGACAGCTACGAGCAGTACTTC
TRBV5-6	TRBJ1-1	NA	TRBD1	CASSPTGTGEEAFF	TGTGCCAGCAGCCCAACCGGGACAGGGGAGGAAGCTTTCTTT
TRBV27	TRBJ2-5	NA	NA	CASSSLLGALETQYF	TGTGCCAGCAGTTCTCTTTTAGGGGCCCTGGAGACCCAGTACTTC
TRBV20-1	TRBJ1-4	many	NA	CSARDRKDLEKLFF	TGCAGTGCTAGAGATCGAAAGGACCTCGAAAAACTGTTTTTT
TRBV13	TRBJ1-1	many	NA	CASIKSGQPGTFF	TGTGCCAGCATCAAAAGCGGGCAGCCGGGAACTTTCTTT
TRBV30	TRBJ1-5	NA	TRBD1	CAWSAQGGLGDQPQHF	TGTGCCTGGAGTGCTCAGGGGGGGCTGGGGGATCAGCCCCAGCATTTT
TRBV7-3	TRBJ2-2	NA	NA	CASSIQATPNTGELFF	TGTGCCAGCAGCATACAGGCCACCCCGAACACCGGGGAGCTGTTTTTT
TRBV19	TRBJ2-3	NA	NA	CASSFQGGTDTQYF	TGTGCCAGTAGTTTCCAGGGGGGAACAGATACGCAGTATTTT
TRBV12-3/TRBV12-4	TRBJ2-3	few	NA	CASSSTRNTQYF	TGTGCCAGCAGTTCAACACGGAATACGCAGTATTTT
TRBV19	TRBJ2-1	many	TRBD2	CASSAAGGAYNEQFF	TGTGCCAGTAGTGCAGCGGGAGGGGCCTACAATGAGCAGTTCTTC
TRBV9	TRBJ2-7	NA	TRBD2	CASSVVPSGRDEQYF	TGTGCCAGCAGCGTAGTACCTAGCGGGAGGGACGAGCAGTACTTC
TRBV11-3	TRBJ2-1	many	NA	CASSLLWGTHEQFF	TGTGCCAGCAGCTTACTTTGGGGGACCCATGAGCAGTTCTTC
TRBV19	TRBJ1-4	many	NA	CASTTGSSSEKLFF	TGTGCCAGTACCACCGGGAGCTCTTCTGAAAAACTGTTTTTT
TRBV30	TRBJ2-7	NA	NA	CAWSLTSLEQYF	TGTGCCTGGAGTCTTACTAGTCTGGAGCAGTACTTC
TRBV28	TRBJ2-7	many	NA	CASRSALYEQYF	TGTGCCAGCAGATCGGCGTTATACGAGCAGTACTTC
TRBV12-3/TRBV12-4	TRBJ1-5	many	NA	CASSLAQFRGKDQPQHF	TGTGCCAGCAGTTTAGCGCAATTTAGAGGGAAGGATCAGCCCCAGCATTTT
TRBV12-3/TRBV12-4	TRBJ1-3	many	TRBD1	CASSFARGGAGGNTIYF	TGTGCCAGCAGTTTTGCCAGGGGGGGGGCAGGAGGAAACACCATATATTTT
TRBV9	TRBJ2-2	few	NA	CASGQFNTGELFF	TGTGCCAGCGGGCAATTCAACACCGGGGAGCTGTTTTTT
TRBV25-1	TRBJ1-4	NA	NA	CASSRAKNEKLFF	TGTGCCAGCAGCAGGGCCAAGAATGAAAAACTGTTTTTT
TRBV19	TRBJ1-2	many	NA	CASSIDTVRYGYTF	TGTGCCAGTAGTATAGATACGGTTCGCTATGGCTACACCTTC
TRBV10-3	TRBJ1-2	few	TRBD1	CAISYSDRGGYGYTF	TGTGCCATCAGTTACTCGGACAGGGGGGGCTATGGCTACACCTTC
TRBV7-3	TRBJ2-7	few	TRBD2	CASSSSSGDSYEQYF	TGTGCCAGCAGCTCTTCTAGCGGGGACTCCTACGAGCAGTACTTC
TRBV2	TRBJ2-3	few	TRBD2	CASTPSGAIAGRYGADTQYF	TGTGCCAGCACCCCTTCCGGTGCCATAGCGGGTCGGTATGGCGCAGATACGCAGTATTTT
TRBV6-6	TRBJ2-3	NA	NA	CASSYSIVGISTDTQYF	TGTGCCAGCAGTTACTCGATCGTGGGAATTAGCACAGATACGCAGTATTTT
TRBV29-1	TRBJ1-1	many	NA	CSVGGANEAFF	TGCAGCGTTGGGGGGGCTAATGAAGCTTTCTTT
TRBV28	TRBJ2-2	NA	TRBD2	CATRVGLAGTNTRELFF	TGTGCCACCCGTGTGGGACTAGCGGGGACGAACACCAGGGAGCTGTTTTTT
TRBV6-5	TRBJ2-6	few	NA	CASSYPGISSGANVLTF	TGTGCCAGCAGTTACCCCGGGATAAGCTCTGGGGCCAACGTCCTGACTTTC
TRBV27	TRBJ2-7	many	TRBD1	CASSLSGQGATYEQYF	TGTGCCAGCAGTTTATCCGGACAGGGGGCGACCTACGAGCAGTACTTC
TRBV27	TRBJ2-7	NA	TRBD2	CASSLPGLAGGSGEQYF	TGTGCCAGCAGTTTACCGGGACTAGCGGGGGGAAGTGGGGAGCAGTACTTC
TRBV28	TRBJ1-2	NA	NA	CASSLKVGTFDGYTF	TGTGCCAGCAGTTTAAAGGTCGGGACGTTCGATGGCTACACCTTC